These 5 T cell receptor beta chains share one sample of origin, sequenced in a study of blood T cell repertoires in COVID-19. Clones were sequenced by immunoSEQ multiplex PCR, and TCRdb holds only the in-frame ones, with some missing. The sample includes 150,000 to 200,000 clones, 76% of them seen just once. The sample taken for sequencing was PBMCs or T cells enriched from blood (not recorded which). The receptors derive from a woman in her 50s with acute COVID-19.

The chain uses TRBV2 and TRBJ2-7; D might be TRBD1 (5 bases). Germline lookup yields CDR1 SNHLY and CDR2 FYNNEI. With 6 bases removed from V and 4 bases from J, the gap between germline ends came to 13 bases. The CDR3 totals 13 residues. As DNA, the CDR3 is TGTGCCAGCAGAAGATGGGGCCTATACGAGCAGTACGTC. Protein: CASRRWGLYEQYV.

The CDR3: CASSSNTVNYGYTF. The CDR3 DNA reads TGTGCCAGCAGCTCCAATACAGTTAACTATGGCTACACCTTC. The V and J genes are TRBV28 and TRBJ1-2; no reliable D call. The germline V gene encodes CDR1 MDHEN and CDR2 SYDVKM. V dropped 6 bases and J dropped 1 base, with 12 bases sitting between them. This CDR3 has 14 residues.

J is TRBJ1-4 and V is TRBV4-1; D call uncertain. Germline values: CDR1 MGHRA, CDR2 YSYEKL. V dropped 4 bases and J dropped 1 base, with 13 bases sitting between them. The CDR3 contains 16 residues. The CDR3 region is CASSRIGPGTNEKLFF. In DNA form, the CDR3 reads TGCGCCAGCAGCCGGATCGGTCCGGGAACTAATGAAAAACTGTTTTTT.

This sequence joins TRBV27 and TRBJ1-1; no firm D call. Germline V gene lookup returns CDR1 MNHEY and CDR2 SMNVEV (reference sequence). V gave up 7 bases and J gave up 7 bases, with 16 bases separating them. This CDR3 region has 13 residues. CDR3 coding DNA: TGTGCCAGCACCTCGGGAGGGTCGTATGAAGCTTTCTTT. The encoded protein is CASTSGGSYEAFF.

The V gene is TRBV7-9, the J gene TRBJ2-2, with D unclear. Germline CDR1 SEHNR, CDR2 FQNEAQ (reference sequence). Between the trimmed V and J ends, which lost 1 base and 2 bases, there was a span of 8 bases. CDR3 size: 15 residues. The CDR3 DNA is TGTGCCAGCAGCTTAGTCAATTTTAACACCGGGGAGCTGTTTTTT. Its protein is CASSLVNFNTGELFF.